These 24 T cell receptor beta chains originate from one sample sequenced in a study of cytomegalovirus exposure and HLA in healthy donors. With 60 Vbeta and 13 Jbeta primers, the PCR was carried out. Clones were sequenced by immunoSEQ multiplex PCR, and TCRdb holds only the in-frame ones, with some missing. Of roughly 250,000 clones in the sample, 75% to 90% were seen once. Sequences were obtained from PBMCs. The receptors were sampled from a girl aged 2-10 years in good health and CMV-seronegative.

The chain joins TRBV11-2 to TRBJ2-3; 9 bases map to TRBD2. The CDR3 covers 15 residues. Germline V CDR1 and CDR2: SGHAT, FQNNGV. V trimming: 4 bases; J trimming: 2 bases; junction bases outside the gene matches: 4. The CDR3 sequence: CASSWRGGSTDTQYF. The CDR3, as DNA: TGTGCCAGCAGCTGGCGGGGGGGTTCCACAGATACGCAGTATTTT.

The J gene is TRBJ1-2, the V gene TRBV9, with a possible D match to TRBD1 (6 bases). This CDR3 comprises 15 residues. Trimming shortened V by 0 bases and J by 3 bases, and 12 bases separated the two germline ends. Germline V gives CDR1 SGDLS, CDR2 YYNGEE. CDR3 coding DNA: TGTGCCAGCAGCGTAGATCCAGGGGACCACTATGGCTACACCTTC. Translation: CASSVDPGDHYGYTF.

With regard to this clone: Distinct nucleotide sequences in the sample also encode this CDR3. This rearrangement joins TRBV5-1 to TRBJ2-1; 10 nucleotides line up with TRBD1. This CDR3 spans 14 amino acids. V dropped 2 bases and J dropped 7; count of bases not matched to a gene: 3. CDR1 and CDR2 from the germline V gene are SGHRS and YFSETQ. CDR3 amino acids: CASSFGQGGNEQFF. In DNA, the CDR3 is TGCGCCAGCAGCTTTGGACAGGGGGGTAATGAGCAGTTCTTC.

V and J are TRBV13 and TRBJ2-1; D might be TRBD2 (5 bases). V lost 0 bases to trimming and J lost 13 bases, with 10 bases between them. Germline V CDR1 and CDR2: PRHDT, FYEKMQ (reference sequence). The CDR3 has 12 residues. The CDR3 region is CASSLGLRVQFF. CDR3 DNA: TGTGCCAGCAGCTTAGGCCTGCGGGTACAGTTCTTC. Full variable domain (missing parts from reference TRBV13 and TRBJ2-1): AAGVIQSPRHLIKEKRETATLKCYPIPRHDTVYWYQQGPGQDPQFLISFYEKMQSDKGSIPDRFSAQQFSDYHSELNMSSLELGDSALYFCASSLGLRVQFFGPGTRLTVL.

This sequence joins TRBV28 and TRBJ1-6; TRBD1 might be the D (5 bases). V was cut by 5 bases and J by 4 bases, with 12 bases left in between. The CDR3 extends over 15 amino acids. Per the germline V gene, CDR1 is MDHEN and CDR2 is SYDVKM. The CDR3 coding sequence is TGTGCCAGCAGTATAGGACACCCTTATAATTCACCCCTCCACTTT. Translating gives CASSIGHPYNSPLHF. The complete variable domain, with remaining parts taken from reference TRBV28 and TRBJ1-6, reads DVKVTQSSRYLVKRTGEKVFLECVQDMDHENMFWYRQDPGLGLRLIYFSYDVKMKEKGDIPEGYSVSREKKERFSLILESASTNQTSMYLCASSIGHPYNSPLHFGNGTRLTVT.

The chain carries TRBV10-1 and TRBJ2-3; TRBD2 matches at 15 bases. This CDR3 comprises 17 residues. Trimming cost V 0 bases and J 5 bases; bases outside gene matches: 3. Looked up from germline, CDR1 is WNHNN and CDR2 is SYGVQD (reference sequence). Here the CDR3 DNA reads TGCGCCAGCAGTGAGTCGGAGGGACTAGCGGGAGGAGATACGCAGTATTTT. It encodes CASSESEGLAGGDTQYF.

The chain joins TRBV5-6 to TRBJ2-4, with 12 bases fitting TRBD2. The ends lost 2 bases at V and 9 bases at J; junction bases unmatched: 6. CDR1 and CDR2 (germline): SGHDT, YYEEEE. CDR3 length: 15 amino acids. Here the CDR3 reads CASSFLAGGPGIQYF. In nucleotides, the CDR3 is TGTGCCAGCAGCTTCCTAGCGGGGGGGCCGGGCATTCAGTACTTC.

V is TRBV14 and J is TRBJ2-1; TRBD2 matches at 11 bases. J gave up 4 bases and V 4 bases, and 18 bases lay outside the gene matches. CDR3 size: 20 residues. Germline V gene lookup returns CDR1 SGHDN and CDR2 FVKESK. This CDR3 reads CASSLTTRTSGRPIYNEQFF. The CDR3 nucleotides are TGTGCCAGCAGCCTCACGACTCGAACTAGCGGGAGACCGATTTACAATGAGCAGTTCTTC.

Only a few counts were recorded for this clone. The V call is TRBV7-8, the J call TRBJ2-2; perhaps TRBD1 as D (6 bases). The CDR3 is 15 residues long. With 4 bases removed from V and 4 bases from J, the gap between germline ends came to 13 bases. Germline CDR1 reads SGHVS; CDR2 reads FQNEAQ. The CDR3 DNA is TGTGCCAGCAGCTCCAGGGGTTACGGCACCGGGGAGCTGTTTTTT. This sequence encodes CASSSRGYGTGELFF.

This clone came up once. This CDR3 is CASSTPGQNYGYTF. CDR3 DNA: TGTGCCAGTAGTACTCCGGGACAGAACTATGGCTACACCTTC. The chain links TRBV19 to TRBJ1-2; 7 bases are a match to TRBD1. The CDR3 sequence is 14 residues long. CDR1 and CDR2 (germline): LNHDA, SQIVND (reference sequence). The V segment lost 4 bases and the J segment 2 bases; nucleotides outside the gene matches: 4.

DNA of the CDR3: TGTGCCAGCAGCCCCACTGAGGGTAGGCGGTCACCCCTCCACTTT. This codes for CASSPTEGRRSPLHF. The chain joins TRBV5-4 to TRBJ1-6, with D hard to call. The CDR3 extends over 15 amino acids. V lost 4 bases to trimming and J lost 10 bases, with 18 bases between them. Per germline, CDR1 SGHNT and CDR2 YYREEE (reference sequence). The full variable domain, with the rest looked up from reference TRBV5-4 and TRBJ1-6, is ETGVTQSPTHLIKTRGQQVTLRCSSQSGHNTVSWYQQALGQGPQFIFQYYREEENGRGNFPPRFSGLQFPNYSSELNVNALELDDSALYLCASSPTEGRRSPLHFGNGTRLTVT.

V is TRBV10-3 and J is TRBJ2-2; 11 nucleotides match TRBD1. This CDR3 comprises 13 residues. Germline V lookup: CDR1 ENHRY, CDR2 SYGVKD. V was clipped by 11 bases and J by 6 bases; unmatched bases: 5. The CDR3 region has the DNA TGTGCCGTGGCGGGACAGGGGGCCGGGGAGCTGTTTTTT. This encodes CAVAGQGAGELFF.

This chain uses TRBV18 with TRBJ1-2, with TRBD1 matching over 10 bases. The V gene end was trimmed by 3 bases and the J gene end by 7 bases; junction bases not matched to a gene: 5. This CDR3 has 14 residues. From germline, CDR1 is KGHSH and CDR2 LQKENI. The CDR3 loop reads CASSPGTGEAGYTF. The CDR3 region has the DNA TGTGCCAGCTCACCTGGGACAGGGGAAGCTGGCTACACCTTC.

This rearrangement joins TRBV27 to TRBJ2-7, with a weak D call TRBD2 (6 bases). Germline lookup yields CDR1 MNHEY and CDR2 SMNVEV (reference sequence). The CDR3 totals 17 residues. The ends were cut back, 2 bases at V and 4 bases at J, with 21 bases in the middle. The CDR3 nucleotides read TGTGCCAGCAGTTTAAGCCGCGGGGACCCCGGTATTTACGAGCAGTACTTC. It specifies CASSLSRGDPGIYEQYF.

This clone appeared a few times. The chain uses TRBV14 and TRBJ2-5; TRBD1 aligns across 7 bases. Germline trimming cut 4 bases from V and 9 bases from J; bases unmatched to any gene: 5. Germline CDR1 is SGHDN and CDR2 is FVKESK. The CDR3 loop spans 12 amino acids. CDR3 bases: TGTGCCAGCAGCCCAGGGGGTGGGGCCCAGTACTTC. Its protein is CASSPGGGAQYF.

This clone was seen once. V and J are TRBV7-9 and TRBJ2-7; 9 nucleotides line up with TRBD2. Germline CDR1 SEHNR, CDR2 FQNEAQ (reference sequence). The trim removed 7 bases at V and 2 bases at J, leaving 12 bases unmatched. This CDR3 contains 16 residues. Here the CDR3 DNA reads TGTGCCAGCACCCCCTGGAGGACTAGCGTGACCTACGAGCAGTACTTC. Its translation is CASTPWRTSVTYEQYF.

This chain uses TRBV19 with TRBJ1-4, with TRBD1 matching 7 bases. The CDR3 totals 14 residues. CDR1 and CDR2 from the germline V gene are LNHDA and SQIVND (reference sequence). The ends lost 6 bases at V and 8 bases at J; junction bases unmatched: 9. DNA for the CDR3: TGTGCCAGTAGCCAGACAGGGCAAGAAGAAAAACTGTTTTTT. As protein: CASSQTGQEEKLFF.

This clone was seen only once. The V and J genes are TRBV28 and TRBJ1-2; 8 bases match TRBD1. The V gene end was trimmed by 3 bases and the J gene end by 8 bases; junction bases not matched to a gene: 8. Germline V gives CDR1 MDHEN, CDR2 SYDVKM. This CDR3 has 14 residues. The CDR3 region is CASSLGQDNGGYTF. The CDR3 DNA is TGTGCCAGCAGTTTGGGACAGGACAATGGGGGCTACACCTTC.

The chain couples TRBV9 to TRBJ1-2; the D is unclear. The CDR3 runs to 15 residues. Germline-derived CDR1 and CDR2 are SGDLS and YYNGEE. V lost 0 bases and J lost 8, with 17 bases in between. The DNA for the CDR3 is TGTGCCAGCAGCGTAGGTGGGAGGGCCGGCCAGGGCTACACCTTC. Amino acid sequence: CASSVGGRAGQGYTF.

The chain is built from TRBV9 and TRBJ1-4, with D perhaps matching TRBD1 (5 bases). The length of the CDR3 is 17 residues. Germline V CDR1 and CDR2: SGDLS, YYNGEE. Trimming shortened V by 4 bases and J by 3 bases, and 19 bases separated the two germline ends. CDR3 nucleotides: TGTGCCAGCAGCCCACGCGGGGGGGTTCGGGCTAATGAAAAACTGTTTTTT. It yields the protein CASSPRGGVRANEKLFF.

The chain has TRBV30 and TRBJ1-1, with D maybe TRBD1 (5 bases). This CDR3 comprises 16 residues. Between the trimmed V and J ends, which lost 4 bases and 4 bases, there was a span of 22 bases. The germline CDR1 and CDR2 sequences are GTSNPN and SVGIG (reference sequence). CDR3 loop: CAWTRRGGFWGTEAFF. CDR3 nucleotides: TGTGCCTGGACCAGACGGGGGGGGTTTTGGGGCACTGAAGCTTTCTTT. Looking up the rest from reference TRBV30 and TRBJ1-1 gives the full variable domain: SQTIHQWPATLVQPVGSPLSLECTVEGTSNPNLYWYRQAAGRGLQLLFYSVGIGQISSEVPQNLSASRPQDRQFILSSKKLLLSDSGFYLCAWTRRGGFWGTEAFFGQGTRLTVV.

The CDR3 nucleotides are TGTGCCTGGAGTCTCGCTAGGAGGACCGGGGAGCTGTTTTTT. Translated, it gives CAWSLARRTGELFF. V is TRBV30 and J is TRBJ2-2; possibly TRBD2 for D (5 bases). Trimming took off 2 bases at V and 5 bases at J, with 12 bases between the two ends. CDR3 length: 14 amino acids. The germline V gene has CDR1 GTSNPN and CDR2 SVGIG (reference sequence). The full variable domain, with the rest looked up from reference TRBV30 and TRBJ2-2, is SQTIHQWPATLVQPVGSPLSLECTVEGTSNPNLYWYRQAAGRGLQLLFYSVGIGQISSEVPQNLSASRPQDRQFILSSKKLLLSDSGFYLCAWSLARRTGELFFGEGSRLTVL.

The gene calls are TRBV18 and TRBJ2-3; 8 nucleotides match TRBD1. Looked up from germline, CDR1 is KGHSH and CDR2 is LQKENI. Unmatched junction bases numbered 5, after V lost 4 bases and J lost 5 bases. The CDR3 is 14 amino acids. In nucleotides, the CDR3 is TGTGCCAGCTCACATGGGACAGGAGGAGATACGCAGTATTTT. Translated: CASSHGTGGDTQYF.

Only a few counts were recorded for this clone. The gene calls are TRBV28 and TRBJ1-5, with D unclear. The CDR3 is made up of 12 amino acids. Trimming removed 1 base from V and 6 bases from J, with 4 bases in between. CDR1 and CDR2 (germline): MDHEN, SYDVKM. The CDR3 protein is CASSLFGQPQHF. The CDR3 DNA reads as TGTGCCAGCAGTTTATTCGGTCAGCCCCAGCATTTT.